This section outlines one T cell receptor (beta chain) sequence together with its context. This clonotype was picked up a small number of times. The specificity of this receptor is unknown. No per-base quality is available; no much larger clone lies one base away. Per the publication, the time point label means: newly diagnosed GD, antithyroid drugs for less than 3 months. For both TCR sequencing and RNA sequencing, RNA was extracted from PBMCs in TRIzol. Graves' disease was diagnosed according to American Thyroid Association guidelines. Patients for the study were recruited at an endocrinology department in Xi'an, China. Each patient gave about 9.1 milliliters of peripheral blood, collected in an EDTA anticoagulant tube. Ficoll Paque Plus density gradient separation was used to isolate PBMCs, and no additional T cell sorting was done. An Agilent 2100 Bioanalyzer and agarose gel were used to assess RNA quality, and a NanoDrop 2000 was used to measure RNA concentration.

The library was produced with multiplex PCR. The sample was run on an Illumina HiSeq 4000. TCR beta libraries were built with iRepertoire HTBI primers and Arm-PCR amplification of CDR3 regions. Before sequencing, the PCR products went through gel purification. Per the source publication's procedure: Gene usage analysis of CDR3 amino acid clonotypes relied on the 60 or so TRBV and 13 to 15 TRBJ segments identified across samples. COPE and FqMerger were used to merge filtered high-quality paired reads into contigs. Contigs were aligned with BLAST to IMGT TRBV, TRBD and TRBJ reference genes, and CDR3 was defined per IMGT. Clonotypes above 0.1% frequency were classified as highly expanded clones. Repertoire diversity was measured by Shannon entropy, and V-J evenness by the Gini coefficient. Clonotypes shared by more than one individual were considered public. TCRdb reworked the public reads: Q25 trimming with fastp, MiXCR clone assembly, productive beta chains retained. Every CDR3 protein is listed once, alongside the most common genes and DNA of its rows. TCRdb's processing, not the study's, gives the V and J calls here. Recorded for this sample are about 240,000 distinct CDR3 sequences; 20% to 25% of them occurred a single time. Clones ranked in the top ten supply about 15% of the sample.

From a lookup of the germline V gene (reference sequence), CDR1 and CDR2 are LGHDT and YNNKEL. The CDR3 goes from the cysteine to the phenylalanine over 15 residues. Only the CDR3 portion is preserved as DNA: 45 bases, with reading frame beginning at the first base. Trimmed from V: 4 bases; trimmed from J: 6 bases; junction bases lacking a gene match: 8. These data come from a study of regulatory T cells in long-lasting Graves disease (dated by TCRdb to the early 2020s). Concerning the study at large: Patients with newly diagnosed Graves' disease had been on antithyroid drugs for under 3 months. Peripheral blood TCR sequencing and RNA sequencing compared persistent Graves' disease patients with newly diagnosed Graves' disease patients. The study took place in China and was registered as a clinical trial. TCR sequencing covered some 13 persistent and approximately 20 newly diagnosed Graves' disease patients, 33 samples in total. The research as a whole found: More public clonotypes were shared among persistent patients (roughly 2,700) than among newly diagnosed patients (roughly 1,000). Persistent Graves' disease patients showed lower TCR Shannon entropy and fewer highly expanded clones than newly diagnosed patients, suggesting clonal expansion. Persistent disease showed preferential use of TRBV28, TRBJ1-2 and TRBJ2-5, whereas newly diagnosed disease favored TRBV20-1 and TRBJ2-1. As a limitation, the authors acknowledged that the small sample size may reduce accuracy. The study examined only peripheral blood because the primary lesion, thyroid tissue, could not be accessed. Sequencing and analysis were restricted to the TCR beta chain.

The sample consisted of peripheral blood mononuclear cells (PBMCs), taken at new diagnosis, from a patient treated with antithyroid drugs. The sequence links TRBV3-1 to TRBJ2-2, with 7 bases in between that match TRBD2. The sequence came from a female donor with Graves disease. This receptor carries the CDR3 CASSRGLAGPGELFF. The nucleotide sequence reads as follows: TGTGCCAGCAGCCGAGGATTAGCGGGCCCCGGGGAGCTGTTTTTT.